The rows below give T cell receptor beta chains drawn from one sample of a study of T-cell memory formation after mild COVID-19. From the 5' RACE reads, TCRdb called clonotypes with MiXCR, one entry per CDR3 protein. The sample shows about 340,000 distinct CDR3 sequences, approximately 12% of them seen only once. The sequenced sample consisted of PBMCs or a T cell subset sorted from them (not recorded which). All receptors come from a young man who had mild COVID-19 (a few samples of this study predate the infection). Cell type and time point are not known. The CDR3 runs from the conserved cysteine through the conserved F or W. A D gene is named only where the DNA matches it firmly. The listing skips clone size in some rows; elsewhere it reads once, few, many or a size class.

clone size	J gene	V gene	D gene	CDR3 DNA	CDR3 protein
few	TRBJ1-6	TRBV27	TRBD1	TGTGCCAGCAGTTTAGTGGGGACAGGGGCTTCACCCCTCCACTTT	CASSLVGTGASPLHF
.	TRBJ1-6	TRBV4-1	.	TGCGCCAGCAGCCAAGAAGGGGTCGGGGATAATTCACCCCTCCACTTT	CASSQEGVGDNSPLHF
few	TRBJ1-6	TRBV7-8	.	TGTGCCAGCAGCTTAGGGGTCGCCAATAATTCACCCCTCCACTTT	CASSLGVANNSPLHF
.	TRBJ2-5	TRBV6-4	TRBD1	TGTGCCAGCGCCGGGGACAGACAGGGAGATAACCAAGAGACCCAGTACTTC	CASAGDRQGDNQETQYF
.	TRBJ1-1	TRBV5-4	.	TGTGCCAGCAGCTCCTGGTGGGGGACTGAAGCTTTCTTT	CASSSWWGTEAFF
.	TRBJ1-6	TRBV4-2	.	TGTGCCAGCAGCCAAGATCATGCGAACGCGCATAATTCACCCCTCCACTTT	CASSQDHANAHNSPLHF
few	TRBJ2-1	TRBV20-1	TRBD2	TGCAGTGCGCCTCCCGCTAGCGGGGGATACAATGAGCAGTTCTTC	CSAPPASGGYNEQFF
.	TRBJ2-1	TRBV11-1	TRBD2	TGTGCCAGCAGCTGGGCCCCGAGTGTAAGCGGGGGGGCCAGTGAGCAGTTCTTC	CASSWAPSVSGGASEQFF
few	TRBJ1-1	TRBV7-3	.	TGTGCCAGCAGATCCAACTCGAACACTGAAGCTTTCTTT	CASRSNSNTEAFF
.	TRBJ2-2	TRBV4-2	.	TGTGCCAGCAGCCAGGGGACACGCGGCACCGGGGAGCTGTTTTTT	CASSQGTRGTGELFF
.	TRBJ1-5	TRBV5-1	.	TGCGCCAGCAGCTTGGGTTTGCGCAATCAGCCCCAGCATTTT	CASSLGLRNQPQHF
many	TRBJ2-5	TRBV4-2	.	TGTGCCAGCAGCCAAGATGGCCCGCAGGGCGGGGTGGAGACCCAGTACTTC	CASSQDGPQGGVETQYF
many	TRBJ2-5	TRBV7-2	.	TGTGCCAGCAGTCCACAGGGGGGGGCCCAAGAGACCCAGTACTTC	CASSPQGGAQETQYF
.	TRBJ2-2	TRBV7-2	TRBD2	TGTGCCAGCAGCTTTCAGCGGGGGGGGAGAACCGGGGAGCTGTTTTTT	CASSFQRGGRTGELFF
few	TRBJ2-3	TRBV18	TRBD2	TGTGCCAGCTCCCCTTTGGCGGGGGAGACAGATACGCAGTATTTT	CASSPLAGETDTQYF
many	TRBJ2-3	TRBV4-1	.	TGCGCCAGCAGCCACTGGGGTCTCAGCGATACGCAGTATTTT	CASSHWGLSDTQYF
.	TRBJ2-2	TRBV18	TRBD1	TGTGCCAGCTCGGGACAGGGCGTCGGGGAGCTGTTTTTT	CASSGQGVGELFF
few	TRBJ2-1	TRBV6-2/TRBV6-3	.	TGTGCCAGCAGTTATACTCTCCTGGGTGAGCAGTTCTTC	CASSYTLLGEQFF
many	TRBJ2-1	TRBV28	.	TGTGCCAGCAGTCTTATCCGGCTCGAGCAGTTCTTC	CASSLIRLEQFF
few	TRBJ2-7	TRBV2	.	TGTGCCAGCAGTGAAGCTATCGGCTCCTACGAGCAGTACTTC	CASSEAIGSYEQYF
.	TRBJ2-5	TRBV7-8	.	TGTGCCAGCAGCGGGGGGGCGGGGGATCAGTACCAAGAGACCCAGTACTTC	CASSGGAGDQYQETQYF
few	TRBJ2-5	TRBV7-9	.	TGTGCCAGCAGTCGTACAGGGATCAGCGAGACCCAGTACTTC	CASSRTGISETQYF
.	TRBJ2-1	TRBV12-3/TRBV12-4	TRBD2	TGTGCCAGCAGTCGCGTACTAGCGGGAGAACATGAGCAGTTCTTC	CASSRVLAGEHEQFF
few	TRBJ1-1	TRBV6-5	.	TGTGCCAGCAGTTATGGCTGGGGGACAGAAGCTTTCTTT	CASSYGWGTEAFF
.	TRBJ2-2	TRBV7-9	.	TGTGCCAGCAGCCCAAATCCCTGGGAGCTGTTTTTT	CASSPNPWELFF
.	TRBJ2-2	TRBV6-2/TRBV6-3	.	TGTGCCAGCAGTTACTCAAGGAGCGGGGAGCTGTTTTTT	CASSYSRSGELFF
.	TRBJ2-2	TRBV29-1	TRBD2	TGCAGCGGGATTAAAGCGGGGGTTAACACCGGGGAGCTGTTTTTT	CSGIKAGVNTGELFF
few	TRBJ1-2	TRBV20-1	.	TGCAGTGCGGCACAGGACTATGGCTACACCTTC	CSAAQDYGYTF
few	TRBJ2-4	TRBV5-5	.	TGTGCCAGCAGCTGGGACAAAGGCGTAGCCAAAAACATTCAGTACTTC	CASSWDKGVAKNIQYF
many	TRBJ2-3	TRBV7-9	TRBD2	TGTGCCAGCAGCTGGGCGCCGGGACTAGCATCAGATACGCAGTATTTT	CASSWAPGLASDTQYF
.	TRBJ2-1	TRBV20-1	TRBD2	TGCAGTGCTCAAATTCTAGCGGGGGGGCCTCGTAATGAGCAGTTCTTC	CSAQILAGGPRNEQFF
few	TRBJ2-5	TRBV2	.	TGTGCCAGCAGGTCTATGGAGACCCAGTACTTC	CASRSMETQYF
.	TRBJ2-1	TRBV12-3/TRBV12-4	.	TGTGCCAGCAGCCACGAGAGCTCCTACAATGAGCAGTTCTTC	CASSHESSYNEQFF
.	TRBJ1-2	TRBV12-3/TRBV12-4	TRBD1	TGTGCCAGCATCTCCGGGGAGCGGGACAGGGGTAGTTCTAACTATGGCTACACCTTC	CASISGERDRGSSNYGYTF
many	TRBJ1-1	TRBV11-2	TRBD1	TGTGCCAGCAGCACACAGGGGGACACTGAAGCTTTCTTT	CASSTQGDTEAFF
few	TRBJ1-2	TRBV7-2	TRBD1	TGTGCCAGCAGCGGCAGGGGGTCTTATGGCTACACCTTC	CASSGRGSYGYTF
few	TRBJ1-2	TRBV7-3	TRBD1	TGTGCCAGCAGCCCCGGACAGGGGTACGGCTATGGCTACACCTTC	CASSPGQGYGYGYTF
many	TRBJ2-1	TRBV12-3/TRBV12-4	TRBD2	TGTGCCAGCAGTTTAGCGGGGGGGAGGAATGAGCAGTTCTTC	CASSLAGGRNEQFF
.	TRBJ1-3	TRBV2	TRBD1	TGTGCCAGCAGTGGAGGGACAGCCTCTGGAAACACCATATATTTT	CASSGGTASGNTIYF
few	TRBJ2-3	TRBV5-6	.	TGTGCCAGCAGCTTTCGGGCAGGGAGTACAGATACGCAGTATTTT	CASSFRAGSTDTQYF
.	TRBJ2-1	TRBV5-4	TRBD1	TGTGCCAGCAGCTTCCCCGGGACAGGGGCCTTGGAGGAGCAGTTCTTC	CASSFPGTGALEEQFF
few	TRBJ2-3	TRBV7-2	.	TGTGCCAGCAGCTCCCGACTGTCTAACACAGATACGCAGTATTTT	CASSSRLSNTDTQYF
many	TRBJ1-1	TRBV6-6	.	TGTGCCAGCATTGGAATTCTCGGTGGTGAAGCTTTCTTT	CASIGILGGEAFF